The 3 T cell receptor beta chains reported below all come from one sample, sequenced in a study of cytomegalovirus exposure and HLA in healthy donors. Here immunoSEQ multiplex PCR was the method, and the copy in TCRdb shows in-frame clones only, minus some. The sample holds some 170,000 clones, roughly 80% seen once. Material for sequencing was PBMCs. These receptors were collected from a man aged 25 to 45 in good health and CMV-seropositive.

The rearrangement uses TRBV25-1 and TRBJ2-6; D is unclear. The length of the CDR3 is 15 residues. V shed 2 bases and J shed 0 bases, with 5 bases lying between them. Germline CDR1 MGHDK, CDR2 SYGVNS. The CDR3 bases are TGTGCCAGCAGTGAACCCGTCTCTGGGGCCAACGTCCTGACTTTC. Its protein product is CASSEPVSGANVLTF.

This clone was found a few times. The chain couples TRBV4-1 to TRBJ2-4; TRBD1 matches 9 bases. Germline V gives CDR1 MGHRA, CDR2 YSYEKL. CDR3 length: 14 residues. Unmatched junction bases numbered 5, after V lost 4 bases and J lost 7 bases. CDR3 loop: CASSPGQGWNIQYF. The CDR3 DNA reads TGCGCCAGCAGCCCCGGACAGGGGTGGAACATTCAGTACTTC.

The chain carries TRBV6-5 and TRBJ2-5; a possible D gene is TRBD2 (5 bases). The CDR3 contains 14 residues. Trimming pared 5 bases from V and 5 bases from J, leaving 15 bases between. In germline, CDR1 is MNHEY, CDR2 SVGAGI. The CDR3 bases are TGTGCCAGCAGTGAAGAGAGGGTTCGGGAGACCCAGTACTTC. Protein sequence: CASSEERVRETQYF.